The 24 T cell receptor beta chains below all came from one sample that was sequenced in a study of spatial heterogeneity in lung cancer. Sample time point: sample taken at primary tumor resection. TCRdb used MiXCR to reprocess the 5' RACE reads, holding one entry per CDR3 protein. The sample contains 48,000 or so distinct CDR3 sequences, over 4.5% of which appear only once. Material: PBMCs, obtained at surgery. Receptors were obtained from a male donor with early-stage non-small cell lung cancer.

The V call is TRBV29-1, the J call TRBJ2-4; D ambiguous. The germline V gene has CDR1 SQVTM and CDR2 ANQGSEA. The CDR3 covers 13 residues. V lost 7 bases, J lost 1 base, and 11 bases lay in between. The DNA of the CDR3 is TGCAGCGGGGTGTCGCCGGCCAAAAACATTCAGTACTTC. Its protein product is CSGVSPAKNIQYF. Drawing the rest from reference TRBV29-1 and TRBJ2-4, the complete variable domain is SAVISQKPSRDICQRGTSLTIQCQVDSQVTMMFWYRQQPGQSLTLIATANQGSEATYESGFVIDKFPISRPNLTFSTLTVSNMSPEDSSIYLCSGVSPAKNIQYFGAGTRLSVL.

In its sample, this clonotype was seen many times. The chain joins TRBV27 to TRBJ1-2; 8 nucleotides line up with TRBD1. The CDR3 is 14 amino acids. Per germline, CDR1 MNHEY and CDR2 SMNVEV (reference sequence). Trimming at V came to 2 bases and at J to 5 bases, leaving 4 bases not matched to a gene. CDR3 in amino acids: CASSLQGAKYGYTF. CDR3 nucleotide sequence: TGTGCCAGCAGTTTACAGGGGGCAAAGTATGGCTACACCTTC.

The V call is TRBV6-1, the J call TRBJ1-5, with a possible D match to TRBD1 (5 bases). CDR3 length: 15 amino acids. The V gene's germline CDR1 is MNHNS and CDR2 SASEGT. V lost 0 bases and J 1 base, leaving 7 bases between the germline ends. The CDR3 sequence is CASSEARGSNQPQHF. The CDR3 nucleotides read TGTGCCAGCAGTGAAGCAAGGGGAAGCAATCAGCCCCAGCATTTT.

This clonotype was seen repeatedly, ten times or more. The chain employs TRBV7-2 and TRBJ1-2; D ambiguous. Trimming left V 1 base short and J 1 base short, with 10 bases between. Germline CDR1 reads SGHTA; CDR2 reads FQGNSA. The CDR3 is made up of 15 amino acids. The CDR3 protein is CASSLDPFFNYGYTF. CDR3 bases: TGTGCCAGCAGCTTAGATCCTTTCTTTAACTATGGCTACACCTTC.

Ten or more counts support this clonotype. The gene calls are TRBV28 and TRBJ2-7, with TRBD1 identical over 11 bases. Germline V gives CDR1 MDHEN, CDR2 SYDVKM. The CDR3 runs 17 residues. V shed 2 bases, J shed 9 bases, and the junction held 15 bases outside the gene matches. In DNA form, the CDR3 reads TGTGCCAGCAGTTTACGACCCCCCGGGACAGGGGGAATGTCGCAGTACTTC. It translates to CASSLRPPGTGGMSQYF.

This clonotype occurred many times. This chain links TRBV7-2 with TRBJ2-2; D is possibly TRBD1 (6 bases). V lost 5 bases and J lost 3, with 16 bases in between. The CDR3 consists of 16 residues. The V gene's germline CDR1 is SGHTA and CDR2 FQGNSA. The CDR3 loop is CASSLVRDTHTGELFF. For the CDR3, the DNA is TGTGCCAGCAGCCTAGTACGGGACACACACACCGGGGAGCTGTTTTTT.

This clonotype has at least ten counts. The chain has TRBV7-2 and TRBJ2-5; 8 nucleotides align to TRBD2. Germline V CDR1 and CDR2: SGHTA, FQGNSA. V was pared by 4 bases and J by 5 bases, with 12 bases of the junction left unmatched. The CDR3 runs to 16 residues. The CDR3: CASSSRDHIAGETQYF. DNA of the CDR3: TGTGCCAGCAGCTCCCGGGACCATATAGCGGGGGAGACCCAGTACTTC.

Many counts were recorded for this clonotype. The genes are TRBV29-1 and TRBJ1-2; TRBD1 matches 8 bases. Germline trimming cut 5 bases from V and 3 bases from J; bases unmatched to any gene: 2. Germline lookup yields CDR1 SQVTM and CDR2 ANQGSEA. This CDR3 is built from 12 residues. In nucleotides, the CDR3 is TGCAGCGTTAACAGGGGGGACTATGGCTACACCTTC. Its translation is CSVNRGDYGYTF.

Ten or more counts support this clonotype. The V call is TRBV6-1, the J call TRBJ2-7; perhaps TRBD2 as D (6 bases). Trimming took 8 bases from V and 0 from J, leaving 14 bases between them. The CDR3 is 14 amino acids. Germline CDR1 reads MNHNS; CDR2 reads SASEGT. The CDR3 DNA reads as TGTGCCAGCTCGGCGGTAGCGGACTCCTACGAGCAGTACTTC. Translating gives CASSAVADSYEQYF.

This clonotype was seen at least ten times. V gene TRBV6-6 combines with J gene TRBJ1-1, with 7 bases identical to TRBD1. The length of the CDR3 is 13 residues. V trimming: 5 bases; J trimming: 4 bases; junction bases outside the gene matches: 4. CDR1 and CDR2 (germline): MNHNY, SVGAGI (reference sequence). The CDR3 sequence: CASSPPGGTEAFF. The DNA for the CDR3 is TGTGCCAGCAGTCCCCCAGGGGGCACTGAAGCTTTCTTT.

This clonotype was found many times. The CDR3 reads CASSVGGALYNEQFF. The CDR3 region has the DNA TGTGCCAGCAGTGTAGGCGGGGCGCTCTACAATGAGCAGTTCTTC. The rearrangement joins TRBV6-1 to TRBJ2-1; tentatively, D is TRBD2 (6 bases). Germline V CDR1 and CDR2: MNHNS, SASEGT. Trimming shortened V by 4 bases and J by 3 bases, and 13 bases separated the two germline ends. This CDR3 spans 15 amino acids.

This chain joins TRBV10-2 and TRBJ1-5; D unresolved. Germline assignment: CDR1 WSHSY and CDR2 SAAADI. The CDR3 extends over 15 amino acids. The V end was cut by 2 bases, the J end by 0 bases, with 8 bases between. CDR3 DNA: TGCGCCAGCAGTGAGCCACAGATTAGCAATCAGCCCCAGCATTTT. Translating it yields CASSEPQISNQPQHF.

Comments on this clonotype: This may be a read error, as it is one base from a much larger clone. This chain connects TRBV6-2 or TRBV6-3 to TRBJ2-1; 7 bases match TRBD2. Germline lookup yields CDR1 MNHEY and CDR2 SVGEGT. The CDR3 sequence is 14 residues long. CDR3 sequence: CASSSGNSYNEQSF. The DNA for the CDR3 is TGTGCCAGCAGTAGCGGGAACTCCTACAATGAGCAGTCCTTC.

J is TRBJ2-1 and V is TRBV11-2; TRBD2 might be the D (6 bases). Germline values: CDR1 SGHAT, CDR2 FQNNGV. V was trimmed by 5 bases and J by 8 bases, leaving 22 bases between them. This CDR3 spans 16 amino acids. The DNA of the CDR3 is TGTGCCAGCAGCGCGGGACGAAGTAGCTTGAGCGATGAGCAGTTCTTC. Its protein product is CASSAGRSSLSDEQFF.

This clonotype was detected ten times or more. V and J are TRBV3-1 and TRBJ2-7, with D perhaps matching TRBD2 (5 bases). Germline CDR1 LGHDT, CDR2 YNNKEL (reference sequence). V lost 1 base and J lost 3, with 7 bases in between. CDR3 size: 13 residues. The CDR3 coding sequence is TGTGCCAGCAGCCAAGGGGAGATCTACGAGCAGTACTTC. It encodes CASSQGEIYEQYF.

This clonotype appeared many times. This chain uses TRBV27 with TRBJ2-7; D perhaps matches TRBD2 (6 bases). This CDR3 contains 15 residues. The germline V and J ends were trimmed by 2 bases and 2 bases, with 13 bases remaining between them. CDR1 and CDR2 from the germline V gene are MNHEY and SMNVEV (reference sequence). The CDR3 reads CASSLGAGRTYEQYF. The CDR3 DNA sequence: TGTGCCAGCAGTTTAGGGGCAGGGAGGACCTACGAGCAGTACTTC.

This clonotype was counted many times. The chain combines TRBV20-1 with TRBJ2-7; D not resolved. Trimming shortened V by 5 bases and J by 5 bases, and 10 bases separated the two germline ends. The CDR3 length is 11 residues. Germline-derived CDR1 and CDR2 are DFQATT and SNEGSKA (reference sequence). The CDR3 protein is CSAEWQDEQYF. CDR3 DNA sequence: TGCAGTGCTGAGTGGCAAGACGAGCAGTACTTC.

In this sample, this clonotype turned up many times. The CDR3: CSAGTSGQFGDEQFF. The CDR3 region has the DNA TGCAGTGCCGGGACTAGCGGACAATTTGGGGATGAGCAGTTCTTC. The chain employs TRBV20-1 and TRBJ2-1; 11 bases match TRBD2. V shed 6 bases and J 8 bases; nucleotides not matched to a gene: 12. The CDR3 loop spans 15 amino acids. CDR1 is DFQATT, CDR2 SNEGSKA, per germline (reference sequence).

This clonotype showed up many times. The rearrangement links TRBV28 to TRBJ2-1; D gene uncertain. Looked up from germline, CDR1 is MDHEN and CDR2 is SYDVKM. V was pared by 3 bases and J by 4 bases, with 13 bases between. This CDR3 has 15 residues. For the CDR3, the DNA is TGTGCCAGCAGTTTCCGCCGACTCCGGTACAATGAGCAGTTCTTC. Translating it yields CASSFRRLRYNEQFF.

Concerning this clonotype: Its ends do not fully match the called genes, so a read error is possible. This rearrangement joins TRBV6-6 to TRBJ1-2; D not resolved. The germline CDR1 and CDR2 sequences are MNHNY and SVGAGI (reference sequence). The CDR3 totals 12 residues. The CDR3 DNA sequence: TGTGCTAGCAGTTACGAGGTGGTCGGCTACACCTTC. Translation gives CASSYEVVGYTF.

This clonotype was counted ten times or more. The rearrangement links TRBV11-2 to TRBJ2-3; D could derive from TRBD1 or TRBD2 (5 bases each). The V end was cut by 5 bases, the J end by 2 bases, with 11 bases between. Germline V lookup: CDR1 SGHAT, CDR2 FQNNGV. The CDR3 length is 14 residues. This CDR3 reads CASSLGPYTDTQYF. Written as DNA, the CDR3 is TGTGCCAGCAGCCTGGGACCCTACACAGATACGCAGTATTTT.

This clonotype has a count of ten or more. The chain links TRBV11-3 to TRBJ2-2; 7 bases agree with TRBD2. The CDR3 consists of 15 residues. V was clipped by 1 base and J by 1 base; unmatched bases: 0. Germline V gene sequence: CDR1 SGHNT, CDR2 YENEEA. CDR3 in amino acids: CASSLAGGNTGELFF. CDR3 sequence (DNA): TGTGCCAGCAGCTTAGCGGGAGGGAACACCGGGGAGCTGTTTTTT.

The genes are TRBV20-1 and TRBJ2-2; D possibly matches TRBD1 or TRBD2 (5 bases each). V lost 3 bases and J 5 bases, leaving 10 bases between the germline ends. Per germline, CDR1 DFQATT and CDR2 SNEGSKA (reference sequence). CDR3 size: 13 residues. CDR3 loop: CSARGPFTGELFF. CDR3 nucleotide sequence: TGCAGTGCTAGGGGACCTTTTACCGGGGAGCTGTTTTTT.

This clonotype was detected many times. The chain uses TRBV3-1 and TRBJ2-3; D unclear. This CDR3 has 14 amino acids. Germline V gene data show CDR1 as LGHDT and CDR2 as YNNKEL (reference sequence). Between the trimmed V and J ends, which lost 0 bases and 7 bases, there was a span of 11 bases. The CDR3 coding sequence is TGTGCCAGCAGCCAAGATCCCAGCCTTAATACGCAGTATTTT. This codes for CASSQDPSLNTQYF.